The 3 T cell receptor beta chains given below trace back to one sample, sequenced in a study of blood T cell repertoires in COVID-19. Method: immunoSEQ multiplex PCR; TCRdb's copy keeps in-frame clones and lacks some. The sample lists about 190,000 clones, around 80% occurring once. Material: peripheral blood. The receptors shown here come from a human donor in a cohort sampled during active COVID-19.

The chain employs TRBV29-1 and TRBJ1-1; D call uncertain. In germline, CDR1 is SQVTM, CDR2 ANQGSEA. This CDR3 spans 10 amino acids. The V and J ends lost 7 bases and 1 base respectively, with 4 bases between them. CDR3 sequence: CSGGNTEAFF. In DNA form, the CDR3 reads TGCAGCGGCGGGAACACTGAAGCTTTCTTT.

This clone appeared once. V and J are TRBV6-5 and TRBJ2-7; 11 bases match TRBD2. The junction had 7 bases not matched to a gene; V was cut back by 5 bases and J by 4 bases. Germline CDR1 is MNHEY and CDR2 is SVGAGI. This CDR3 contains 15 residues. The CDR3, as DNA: TGTGCCAGCAGTCAACTACTAGCGGGGGCTTACGAGCAGTACTTC. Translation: CASSQLLAGAYEQYF.

The DNA of the CDR3 is TGTGCCAGCAGCTTATCGGGACTAGTCTCCGAGACCCAGTACTTC. Its translation is CASSLSGLVSETQYF. The chain recombines TRBV11-2 with TRBJ2-5; the match to TRBD2 covers 8 bases. The trim removed 2 bases at V and 5 bases at J, leaving 7 bases unmatched. The CDR3 runs to 15 residues. Germline values: CDR1 SGHAT, CDR2 FQNNGV.